The present T cell receptor (beta chain) was sequenced within a study of Ad26.COV2.S vaccination and SARS-CoV-2 variants. Study-wide context: Intramuscularly, Ad26.COV2.S was given either once or twice, 56 days apart. Findings and caveats of the study: Analyses of TCR breadth and depth may have underestimated total T cell responses.

V lost 4 bases and J lost 3, with 19 bases in between. CDR3 size: 16 residues. The germline gives CDR1 MNHEY, CDR2 SVGAGI. TCRdb's copy holds only in-frame clones and misses some; the assay was immunoSEQ multiplex PCR. The sample carries 400,000 to 450,000 clones, about 90% recorded once. Treatment noted: around 19 received Ad26.COV2.S at low or high dose, single or two shots; about 5 received placebo; per-sample allocation not given. Specimen acquisition occurred on day 63 following the initial vaccine or placebo injection. Details on this clone: Antigen: not known.

This sequence was found in a person between 18 and 59 years old who received the Ad26.COV2.S COVID-19 vaccine or a placebo. The gene calls are TRBV6-5 and TRBJ2-7; weak D call: TRBD2 (7 bases). The material sequenced was peripheral blood, taken in a trial of Ad26.COV2.S vaccine versus placebo. The CDR3 nucleotides are TGTGCCAGCAGTTTCTCGGGGGGCGAAAGGAACTACGAGCAGTACTTC. Translated: CASSFSGGERNYEQYF.